What follows are 12 T cell receptor beta chains derived from one specimen sequenced in a study of CD8 T cells in ankylosing spondylitis. Study-level points and caveats: Roughly eight highly homologous variants formed a TCR beta motif that appeared characteristic of ankylosing spondylitis blood.

TCRdb independently ran MiXCR on the 5' RACE reads; one entry per CDR3 protein. The repertoire includes about 800,000 distinct CDR3 sequences, roughly 10% of them detected once, and 0.51% sits in the top ten. These TCRs' antigens remain unknown. The sequenced sample consisted of blood, either unsorted or a sorted T cell fraction (not recorded which). Source of these receptors: a male donor with ankylosing spondylitis.

For the CDR3, the DNA is TGTGCCAGCAGCTACGCTAGCGGGGGGGCCGTCGGGGAGCTGTTTTTT. It encodes CASSYASGGAVGELFF. This chain links TRBV7-2 with TRBJ2-2; 12 bases agree with TRBD2. In germline, CDR1 is SGHTA, CDR2 FQGNSA. Unmatched junction bases numbered 7, after V lost 4 bases and J lost 7 bases. This CDR3 has 16 residues.

This clonotype was detected a few times. The chain is built from TRBV7-6 and TRBJ2-1, with D possibly TRBD2 on 6 matching bases. Germline loops: CDR1 SGHVS, CDR2 FNYEAQ. The CDR3 loop spans 15 amino acids. V lost 5 bases to trimming and J lost 7 bases, with 18 bases between them. CDR3 nucleotide sequence: TGTGCCAGCAGCCCACTTACGGGAGTGGGGAATGAGCAGTTCTTC. Its translation is CASSPLTGVGNEQFF.

This clonotype was observed many times. This chain links TRBV7-2 with TRBJ2-2; 15 positions agree with TRBD2. Unmatched junction bases numbered 4, after V lost 5 bases and J lost 0 bases. This CDR3 comprises 18 residues. Germline values: CDR1 SGHTA, CDR2 FQGNSA. The CDR3 reads CASSPRTSGGANTGELFF. The CDR3, as DNA: TGTGCCAGCAGCCCAAGGACTAGCGGGGGGGCGAACACCGGGGAGCTGTTTTTT.

This clonotype was seen at least ten times. The chain links TRBV20-1 to TRBJ2-1; tentative D call: TRBD2 (5 bases). In germline, CDR1 is DFQATT, CDR2 SNEGSKA (reference sequence). CDR3 length: 13 residues. Trimming pared 1 base from V and 6 bases from J, leaving 10 bases between. As DNA, the CDR3 is TGCAGTGCTAGAGTAGAGCGGACCAATGAGCAGTTCTTC. Its translation is CSARVERTNEQFF.

The V gene is TRBV4-3, the J gene TRBJ2-2, with D hard to call. V was cut by 0 bases and J by 3 bases, with 14 bases left in between. There are 17 residues in the CDR3. Germline lookup yields CDR1 LGHNA and CDR2 YSLEER. The CDR3 bases are TGCGCCAGCAGCCAAGATTATACTGGTGACTACACCGGGGAGCTGTTTTTT. Translated, it gives CASSQDYTGDYTGELFF.

This clonotype was recorded a few times. This chain links TRBV12-3 or TRBV12-4 with TRBJ2-1, with TRBD1 identical over 7 bases. CDR3 size: 11 residues. Losses at the gene ends were 4 bases for V and 14 bases for J; bases not matched to a gene: 5. CDR3: CASSSRGSEFF. The CDR3 DNA reads TGTGCCAGCAGTTCCAGGGGGAGCGAGTTCTTC.

This clonotype has a handful of counts. J is TRBJ2-1 and V is TRBV9, with 11 positions matching TRBD1. Per the germline V gene, CDR1 is SGDLS and CDR2 is YYNGEE. The CDR3 is 14 residues long. V was pared by 2 bases and J by 9 bases, with 4 bases of the junction left unmatched. The CDR3: CASSVRTGGGEQFF. The CDR3 DNA is TGTGCCAGCAGCGTCCGGACAGGGGGCGGTGAGCAGTTCTTC.

There are many counts of this clonotype. The J gene is TRBJ2-3, the V gene TRBV4-3; either TRBD1 or TRBD2 may supply D (6 bases each). Trimming stripped 0 bases from V and 3 bases from J, with 16 bases between. From germline, CDR1 is LGHNA and CDR2 YSLEER. The CDR3 runs to 17 residues. CDR3 nucleotide sequence: TGCGCCAGCAGCCAAGATATGCGGGACATGGGGACAGATACGCAGTATTTT. Translation gives CASSQDMRDMGTDTQYF.

This clonotype was observed many times. The chain is built from TRBV5-1 and TRBJ1-1; 7 positions match TRBD1. Germline CDR1 is SGHRS and CDR2 is YFSETQ. CDR3 size: 14 residues. V shed 4 bases, J shed 1 base, and the junction held 4 bases outside the gene matches. The CDR3 here is CASSQDRTNTEAFF. CDR3 nucleotide sequence: TGCGCCAGCAGCCAGGACAGGACGAACACTGAAGCTTTCTTT.

The rearrangement links TRBV29-1 to TRBJ2-5; D gene unclear. CDR1 SQVTM and CDR2 ANQGSEA come from the germline V gene. Trimming shortened V by 7 bases and J by 1 base, and 13 bases separated the two germline ends. This CDR3 contains 13 residues. This CDR3 is CSARGGTQETQYF. The CDR3, as DNA: TGCAGCGCACGAGGCGGAACCCAAGAGACCCAGTACTTC.

The V call is TRBV7-2, the J call TRBJ2-3, with 8 nucleotides matching TRBD1. V shed 3 bases, J shed 6 bases, and the junction held 5 bases outside the gene matches. CDR1 is SGHTA, CDR2 FQGNSA, per germline. The CDR3 runs to 14 residues. The CDR3 bases are TGTGCCAGCAGCTTCCCAGGGGGCATGGATACGCAGTATTTT. Translating it yields CASSFPGGMDTQYF.

The chain uses TRBV7-6 and TRBJ2-3, with D perhaps TRBD1 or TRBD2 (5 bases each). V lost 2 bases and J lost 1, with 19 bases in between. CDR1 and CDR2 (germline): SGHVS, FNYEAQ. The CDR3 is 18 residues long. The CDR3 region has the DNA TGTGCCAGCAGCTTAAAACCCCGGGGCAGTACAGGCACAGATACGCAGTATTTT. Amino acid sequence: CASSLKPRGSTGTDTQYF. Combining the CDR3 with reference TRBV7-6 and TRBJ2-3 gives the whole variable domain GAGVSQSPRYKVTKRGQDVALRCDPISGHVSLYWYRQALGQGPEFLTYFNYEAQQDKSGLPNDRFSAERPEGSISTLTIQRTEQRDSAMYRCASSLKPRGSTGTDTQYFGPGTRLTVL.